The clone carrying this T cell receptor (beta chain) was detected only once. Antigen: not known. These data belong to a study of T cell therapy after organ transplantation. This CDR3 spans 16 amino acids. Germline CDR1 is MNHEY and CDR2 is SMNVEV (reference sequence). Losses at the gene ends were 5 bases for V and 4 bases for J; bases not matched to a gene: 7. Repertoires were generated with immunoSEQ multiplex PCR, while TCRdb's copy carries only in-frame clones and drops some. The sample lists 45,000 to 50,000 clones; over 90% were seen once. The TCR was taken from a human patient who had received a solid organ transplant and had CMV disease. Here the sequenced sample was CD8+ T cells from blood, taken before autologous CMV-specific T cell therapy. This rearrangement joins TRBV27 to TRBJ2-1, with TRBD2 matching 11 bases. CDR3 protein: CASSITGLAVYNEQFF. Here the CDR3 DNA reads TGTGCCAGCAGTATAACGGGACTAGCGGTTTACAATGAGCAGTTCTTC.